This entry is about one T cell receptor (beta chain). The antigen is undetermined. The CDR3 covers 13 residues. V was clipped by 11 bases and J by 9 bases, with 17 bases between them. Germline V gives CDR1 ENHRY, CDR2 SYGVKD. This table comes from immunoSEQ multiplex PCR, and its TCRdb copy is limited to in-frame clones, with some not included. Found here are 1 million to 1.2 million clones, roughly 80% of them singletons; the top ten hold about 0.89%. The source of the sample is a study of shared clonotypes between healthy human individuals. Whole-study findings and limits: Between a few donors, naive CD4 clonotypes were shared at a level of about 5%.

Sequences were obtained from memory CD4+ T cells from PBMCs. Subset defined: CD45RA-negative fraction. V usage is TRBV10-3 and J usage is TRBJ1-6, with no clear D. This TCR came from a man aged 18 to 30 in good health. Some clones in this sample may be carry-over from other donors' samples. CDR3 sequence reads: CASSREPGSPLHF. CDR3 DNA sequence: TGTGCCTCAAGCCGGGAACCAGGTTCACCCCTCCACTTT.